Shown below are 21 T cell receptor beta chains from a single sample sequenced in a study of identical twins. TCRdb redid the calling of the 5' RACE reads with MiXCR, one entry per CDR3 protein. The sample shows just over 450,000 distinct CDR3 sequences, 13% to 15% of them seen only once. The data also belong to a second study, concerning yellow fever vaccine responses in identical twins.

Sequenced material: CD4+ T cells sorted from blood. The receptors were gathered from a woman aged 18-35 years in good health.

This chain uses TRBV28 with TRBJ2-6; no firm D call. The germline CDR1 and CDR2 sequences are MDHEN and SYDVKM. The CDR3 runs to 18 residues. V lost 3 bases, J lost 1 base, and 16 bases lay in between. The CDR3 DNA reads TGTGCCAGCAGTTTGTCCCACGAGGCGCGGTCTGGGGCCAACGTCCTGACTTTC. It codes for CASSLSHEARSGANVLTF.

The rearrangement joins TRBV20-1 to TRBJ2-6; D possibly matches TRBD1 or TRBD2 (5 bases each). With 2 bases removed from V and 4 bases from J, the gap between germline ends came to 12 bases. Germline lookup yields CDR1 DFQATT and CDR2 SNEGSKA (reference sequence). This CDR3 comprises 15 residues. The CDR3 nucleotides read TGCAGTGCTAGAAGGGACCTCCCAGGGGCCAACGTCCTGACTTTC. Amino acid sequence: CSARRDLPGANVLTF.

This clonotype was seen more than once but under ten times. The gene calls are TRBV29-1 and TRBJ1-5, with a possible D match to TRBD1 (6 bases). Between the trimmed V and J ends, which lost 4 bases and 6 bases, there was a span of 10 bases. This CDR3 region has 12 residues. The V gene's germline CDR1 is SQVTM and CDR2 ANQGSEA. CDR3 sequence (DNA): TGCAGCGTTGGGGAGGGGGGTCAGCCCCAGCATTTT. As protein: CSVGEGGQPQHF.

This clonotype was recorded a few times. V is TRBV20-1 and J is TRBJ2-5; D unresolved. The CDR3 contains 13 residues. Germline CDR1 is DFQATT and CDR2 is SNEGSKA (reference sequence). Trimming shortened V by 4 bases and J by 2 bases, and 11 bases separated the two germline ends. CDR3 in amino acids: CSATGLLQETQYF. The CDR3 DNA sequence: TGCAGTGCTACTGGTTTACTACAAGAGACCCAGTACTTC.

This clonotype was counted between two and nine times. The V gene is TRBV3-1, the J gene TRBJ1-6, with 8 bases fitting TRBD1. This CDR3 spans 14 amino acids. V gave up 4 bases and J gave up 10 bases; unmatched junction bases: 6. CDR1 and CDR2 from the germline V gene are LGHDT and YNNKEL (reference sequence). CDR3 residues: CASSRGQGVSPLHF. The CDR3 DNA reads TGTGCCAGCAGCCGTGGACAGGGTGTATCACCCCTCCACTTT.

The rearrangement links TRBV29-1 to TRBJ1-1; perhaps TRBD1 as D (6 bases). Germline V gene data show CDR1 as SQVTM and CDR2 as ANQGSEA. The CDR3 length is 14 residues. V lost 1 base and J 6 bases, leaving 15 bases between the germline ends. CDR3 sequence reads: CSVEGDVKGAEAFF. CDR3 in DNA: TGCAGCGTTGAAGGGGACGTCAAGGGGGCTGAAGCTTTCTTT.

This clonotype appeared many times. The chain has TRBV20-1 and TRBJ2-3; a possible D gene is TRBD1 (6 bases). Germline lookup yields CDR1 DFQATT and CDR2 SNEGSKA (reference sequence). The CDR3 has 15 amino acids. V lost 0 bases and J lost 3, with 13 bases in between. The CDR3 bases are TGCAGTGCTAGAGATCGGGGCAGGGGAACAGATACGCAGTATTTT. It specifies CSARDRGRGTDTQYF.

This clonotype was seen only a few times. The chain combines TRBV25-1 with TRBJ2-7; the D gene is possibly TRBD1 (6 bases). CDR1 and CDR2 (germline): MGHDK, SYGVNS. The CDR3 is 13 residues long. Trimming took 3 bases from V and 3 from J, leaving 9 bases between them. The CDR3, as DNA: TGTGCCAGCAGTGAGGGCAGGGGCTACGAGCAGTACTTC. Its translation: CASSEGRGYEQYF.

There are a few counts of this clonotype. The chain employs TRBV7-9 and TRBJ1-2; 8 positions match TRBD1. The CDR3 runs 11 residues. The V gene end was trimmed by 6 bases and the J gene end by 14 bases; junction bases not matched to a gene: 8. Germline V lookup: CDR1 SEHNR, CDR2 FQNEAQ (reference sequence). This chain's CDR3 is CASSGQGASTF. The CDR3, as DNA: TGTGCCAGCAGTGGACAGGGAGCGTCGACCTTC.

There are a few counts of this clonotype. The V gene is TRBV29-1, the J gene TRBJ2-2; D gene uncertain. CDR3 length: 14 residues. V was clipped by 5 bases and J by 4 bases, with 14 bases between them. Germline loops: CDR1 SQVTM, CDR2 ANQGSEA. The CDR3 spells CSVNTGPTTGELFF. For the CDR3, the DNA is TGCAGCGTTAATACCGGGCCAACCACCGGGGAGCTGTTTTTT.

This clonotype came up many times. V gene TRBV12-3 or TRBV12-4 combines with J gene TRBJ1-2, with D maybe TRBD1 (6 bases). Trimming took off 6 bases at V and 5 bases at J, with 16 bases between the two ends. The CDR3 covers 14 residues. The DNA for the CDR3 is TGTGCCAGCAGCACCTACCTGGACAGTTATGGCTACACCTTC. Encoded protein: CASSTYLDSYGYTF.

V gene TRBV14 combines with J gene TRBJ2-7; the D is unclear. Trimming removed 5 bases from V and 6 bases from J, with 14 bases in between. The CDR3 loop spans 13 amino acids. From germline, CDR1 is SGHDN and CDR2 FVKESK. Here the CDR3 DNA reads TGTGCCAGCAGCTCGACAAGGGCCTCCGAGCAGTACTTC. Encoded protein: CASSSTRASEQYF.

A few counts support this clonotype. V is TRBV20-1 and J is TRBJ2-7; D is uncertain. The germline V gene encodes CDR1 DFQATT and CDR2 SNEGSKA (reference sequence). The CDR3 has 13 residues. V was pared by 0 bases and J by 2 bases, with 8 bases between. The CDR3 DNA is TGCAGTGCTAGAGATCCGGGCCCCTACGAGCAGTACTTC. This codes for CSARDPGPYEQYF.

V is TRBV11-2 and J is TRBJ2-2; 7 bases align to TRBD2. Germline V gene sequence: CDR1 SGHAT, CDR2 FQNNGV. Trimming cost V 5 bases and J 2 bases; bases outside gene matches: 14. The CDR3 extends over 18 amino acids. For the CDR3, the DNA is TGTGCCAGCAGCGTCTCACGCTGGGCTAGCGGAAACACCGGGGAGCTGTTTTTT. It codes for CASSVSRWASGNTGELFF.

This clonotype has just a few counts. J is TRBJ2-7 and V is TRBV29-1, with a possible D match to TRBD2 (6 bases). The CDR3 has 11 residues. The germline V gene encodes CDR1 SQVTM and CDR2 ANQGSEA. V was clipped by 6 bases and J by 4 bases, with 10 bases between them. CDR3 region: CSVRAGYEQYF. In DNA form, the CDR3 reads TGCAGCGTCCGCGCGGGGTACGAGCAGTACTTC.

This clonotype was counted between two and nine times. The rearrangement links TRBV20-1 to TRBJ2-1; 9 bases fit TRBD2. Germline CDR1 reads DFQATT; CDR2 reads SNEGSKA (reference sequence). The CDR3 covers 14 residues. V was pared by 3 bases and J by 2 bases, with 2 bases of the junction left unmatched. The CDR3 spells CSASPSGTYNEQFF. Here the CDR3 DNA reads TGCAGTGCTAGTCCTAGCGGGACCTACAATGAGCAGTTCTTC.

This clonotype was detected a few times. This chain joins TRBV6-1 and TRBJ2-7; TRBD2 matches 9 bases. The CDR3 extends over 15 amino acids. Germline CDR1 is MNHNS and CDR2 is SASEGT. Trimming took 5 bases from V and 4 from J; bases not matched to a gene: 9. CDR3 bases: TGTGCCAGCAGTACCTATAGCGGGAGAGAGTACGAGCAGTACTTC. Its protein product is CASSTYSGREYEQYF.

This CDR3 reads CASSPPGGSRLYF. CDR3 nucleotide sequence: TGTGCCAGCTCACCACCGGGGGGTAGCAGGTTGTACTTC. V usage is TRBV18 and J usage is TRBJ2-5, with D perhaps matching TRBD2 (6 bases). The V end was cut by 0 bases, the J end by 13 bases, with 15 bases between. The CDR3 sequence is 13 residues long. Germline lookup yields CDR1 KGHSH and CDR2 LQKENI.

Turning to this clonotype: At one end the junction does not follow the germline gene, possibly because of a read error. CDR3 in DNA: TGTGCCAGCAGCCAGGGGACCTGGGACTTC. This encodes CASSQGTWDF. V and J are TRBV6-2 or TRBV6-3 and TRBJ2-5, with D maybe TRBD1 (6 bases). This CDR3 spans 10 amino acids. Germline values: CDR1 MNHEY, CDR2 SVGEGT.

This clonotype turned up a few times. V usage is TRBV19 and J usage is TRBJ2-1, with 8 bases lining up with TRBD1. The germline CDR1 and CDR2 sequences are LNHDA and SQIVND (reference sequence). The CDR3 has 13 residues. Trimming cost V 4 bases and J 10 bases; bases outside gene matches: 6. The CDR3 bases are TGTGCCAGTAGTACGGAACAGGGGGGAGAGCAGTTCTTC. As protein: CASSTEQGGEQFF.

The genes are TRBV24-1 and TRBJ2-2; 7 bases align to TRBD1. Per the germline V gene, CDR1 is KGHDR and CDR2 is SFDVKD. CDR3 length equals 15 residues. The J segment lost 3 bases and the V segment lost 1 base, leaving 1 base of the junction unmatched. In DNA, the CDR3 is TGTGCCACCAGTGATTTAACAGGGGACACCGGGGAGCTGTTTTTT. This sequence encodes CATSDLTGDTGELFF.